This T cell receptor beta chain was profiled in a study of T cells expressing NK-cell markers. Study at large: In sorted CD3+CD56+NKG2C+, CD3+CD56+NKG2C- and CD3+CD56-NKG2C+ T cells, TCR beta repertoires were obtained. HCMV seropositivity marked most of the eight sequenced donors; one was seronegative.

General study results and limits: These clonotypes also led the CD3+CD56-NKG2C+ fraction in several donors. Dominant NKG2C+ clonotypes made up roughly 1.0-7.5% of CD8+ T cells in six donors.

TCRdb re-called the 5' RACE reads; one entry per CDR3 protein, DNA not given. The clone table shows 450,000 to 600,000 distinct CDR3 sequences, with the ten largest holding about 3.6%. On this clonotype: Its antigen is unknown.

The CDR3 is 14 residues long. Germline values: CDR1 WNHNN, CDR2 SYGVQD (reference sequence). The sample consisted of blood T cells: a sorted CD56 or NKG2C T cell subset, CD4+ or CD8+ T cells, or bulk PBMC T cells (not recorded which). This chain connects TRBV10-1 to TRBJ2-3. The receptor was derived from a man younger than 35 in good health. The CDR3 spells CASSDRQGSDTQYF.